The TCR beta chain under discussion was sequenced for a study of PD-L1 blockade in urothelial cancer. TCRdb keeps only in-frame clones here, not all; method: immunoSEQ multiplex PCR. The repertoire holds some 84,000 clones, about four fifths seen once, with more than 8% in the top ten. V was clipped by 6 bases and J by 5 bases; unmatched bases: 3. CDR3 length equals 13 residues. Germline V gene sequence: CDR1 LNHNV, CDR2 YYDKDF (reference sequence). The material sequenced was PBMCs, taken around atezolizumab (anti-PD-L1) treatment. The chain is built from TRBV15 and TRBJ2-1, with 8 bases fitting TRBD2. This TCR was recovered from a man aged 70 or older with urothelial cancer. CDR3 nucleotide sequence: TGTGCCACCAGAATGCGGGAGGACAATGAGCAGTTCTTC. Amino acids: CATRMREDNEQFF.